This T cell receptor beta chain was recorded in a study of human T cells and chemical hapten exposure. This clonotype appeared a few times. Trimming shortened V by 1 base and J by 5 bases, and 8 bases separated the two germline ends. Germline CDR1 is MGHDK and CDR2 is SYGVNS. This CDR3 has 13 amino acids. TCRdb used MiXCR to reprocess the RACE reads, holding one entry per CDR3 protein. The table has around 31,000 distinct CDR3 sequences, 6.5% to 9% seen once. Time point denoted: healthy volunteer bleed at 2 weeks. Unfractionated whole blood served as the source for total RNA extraction. V gene TRBV25-1 combines with J gene TRBJ2-5; no reliable D call. This clonotype originated in a human donor in good health. Some clones in this sample may be carry-over from other donors' samples. The sample was whole blood. The DNA for the CDR3 is TGTGCCAGCAGTGAATTGGTGGCTGAGACCCAGTACTTC. Encoded protein: CASSELVAETQYF. The complete variable domain, with remaining parts taken from reference TRBV25-1 and TRBJ2-5, reads EADIYQTPRYLVIGTGKKITLECSQTMGHDKMYWYQQDPGMELHLIHYSYGVNSTEKGDLSSESTVSRIRTEHFPLTLESARPSHTSQYLCASSELVAETQYFGPGTRLLVL.